This T cell receptor (beta chain) appears in the sequencing data of a study of blood T cells in healthy people across ages. This CDR3 comprises 15 residues. Germline V gives CDR1 LGHNA, CDR2 YSLEER. V was pared by 3 bases and J by 3 bases, with 9 bases between. Through a sample-barcoded 5' primer and a J-beta primer mix, a second PCR was run for about 6 to 11 cycles. Each CDR3 protein gets one entry after TCRdb re-called the 5' RACE reads with MiXCR. The data show 650,000 to 1,000,000 distinct CDR3 sequences, around 36% seen once. This chain uses TRBV4-3 with TRBJ2-6; TRBD2 might be the D (5 bases). The source of this sequence is a man aged 18 to 29 in good health. Material for sequencing was blood. CDR3 in amino acids: CASSHPRGGANVLTF. Here the CDR3 DNA reads TGCGCCAGCAGCCATCCCCGGGGTGGGGCCAACGTCCTGACTTTC.